The rows below give T cell receptor beta chains drawn from one sample of a study of shared clonotypes between healthy human individuals. The assay was immunoSEQ multiplex PCR, and TCRdb's table has in-frame clones only and misses some. Of about 1 million clones in the sample, around four fifths were seen once. Material: memory CD4+ T cells sorted from blood. The source is a man younger than 35 in good health. Each CDR3 is given with its conserved first and last residue. A D gene is named only where the DNA matches it firmly. The listing skips clone size in some rows; elsewhere it reads once, few, many or a size class.

J gene | clone size | V gene | D gene | CDR3 protein | CDR3 DNA
TRBJ1-5 | . | TRBV7-2 | . | CASSFGQINQPQHF | TGTGCCAGCAGCTTCGGACAGATCAATCAGCCCCAGCATTTT
TRBJ2-5 | . | TRBV18 | . | CASSPGGGQETQYF | TGTGCCAGCTCACCGGGCGGCGGCCAAGAGACCCAGTACTTC
TRBJ2-5 | . | TRBV11-2 | . | CASSLGRGRVGETQYF | TGTGCCAGCAGCTTAGGACGGGGAAGGGTAGGAGAGACCCAGTACTTC
TRBJ2-1 | once | TRBV9 | . | CASSVNNEQFF | TGTGCCAGCAGCGTAAACAATGAGCAGTTCTTC
TRBJ1-4 | few | TRBV4-1 | . | CASSQAGWNEKLFF | TGCGCCAGCAGCCAAGCAGGGTGGAATGAAAAACTGTTTTTT
TRBJ2-5 | . | TRBV7-2 | TRBD2 | CASSRIGTSGISWETQYF | TGTGCCAGCAGCCGTATCGGCACTAGCGGGATTTCGTGGGAGACCCAGTACTTC
TRBJ2-3 | . | TRBV12-5 | . | CASGLGQVSRDTQYF | TGTGCTAGTGGTTTGGGACAGGTGTCCAGAGATACGCAGTATTTT
TRBJ2-3 | . | TRBV9 | TRBD2 | CASSSGLAGVTDTQYF | TGTGCCAGCAGCTCGGGACTAGCGGGAGTTACAGATACGCAGTATTTT
TRBJ2-7 | . | TRBV11-2 | TRBD1 | CASNNRGHEQYF | TGTGCCAGCAACAACAGGGGCCACGAGCAGTACTTC
TRBJ2-5 | . | TRBV5-4 | . | CASSKGANNYQETQYF | TGTGCCAGCAGTAAAGGGGCCAACAACTATCAAGAGACCCAGTACTTC
TRBJ2-7 | . | TRBV4-2 | . | CASSRWAGPYEQYF | TGTGCCAGCAGCCGCTGGGCGGGCCCCTACGAGCAGTACTTC
TRBJ1-2 | . | TRBV4-3 | TRBD1 | CASSQDRQGGRGYTF | TGCGCCAGCAGCCAGGATAGACAGGGTGGAAGGGGCTACACCTTC
TRBJ1-6 | . | TRBV6-6 | . | CASTKGGRGDSPLHF | TGTGCCAGCACCAAGGGGGGGCGCGGGGATTCACCCCTCCACTTT
TRBJ2-6 | . | TRBV27 | . | CASSLRYSASGANVLTF | TGTGCCAGCAGTTTAAGGTACAGCGCCTCTGGGGCCAACGTCCTGACTTTC
TRBJ1-2 | . | TRBV30 | . | CAWSPLTGYGYTF | TGTGCCTGGAGCCCCCTTACAGGCTATGGCTACACCTTC
TRBJ1-1 | . | TRBV9 | . | CASSGQQGGWTEAFF | TGTGCCAGCAGCGGGCAACAGGGAGGATGGACTGAAGCTTTCTTT
TRBJ2-3 | . | TRBV6-4 | . | CASSDRGDVTDTQYF | TGTGCCAGCAGTGACAGGGGGGATGTCACAGATACGCAGTATTTT
TRBJ1-2 | . | TRBV4-1 | . | CASSPNVRGIYGYTF | TGCGCCAGCAGCCCCAACGTCAGGGGTATCTATGGCTACACCTTC
TRBJ2-1 | . | TRBV5-5 | TRBD1 | CASSLDRGLVLEQFF | TGTGCCAGCAGCTTGGACAGGGGTCTTGTACTTGAGCAGTTCTTC
TRBJ1-6 | . | TRBV23-1 | . | CASSPVPSGPGADSPLHF | TGCGCCAGCAGTCCTGTACCATCAGGTCCAGGGGCAGATTCACCCCTCCACTTT
TRBJ1-2 | . | TRBV9 | TRBD1 | CASSPSDRPSYTF | TGTGCCAGCAGCCCGTCGGACAGGCCCTCCTACACCTTC
TRBJ1-2 | . | TRBV4-1 | . | CASSQSGQIANYGYTF | TGCGCCAGCAGCCAAAGTGGACAGATCGCTAACTATGGCTACACCTTC
TRBJ2-1 | few | TRBV5-1 | TRBD1 | CASTPGTGSHSEQFF | TGCGCCAGCACCCCCGGGACAGGGTCTCATAGTGAGCAGTTCTTC
TRBJ2-2 | . | TRBV5-1 | . | CASSLGINANTGELFF | TGCGCCAGCAGCTTGGGCATCAACGCGAACACCGGGGAGCTGTTTTTT
TRBJ2-7 | . | TRBV28 | . | CASKTGQFYEQYF | TGTGCCAGCAAGACCGGACAGTTCTACGAGCAGTACTTC
TRBJ2-7 | . | TRBV9 | TRBD2 | CASSVDPSGGNEQYF | TGTGCCAGCAGCGTAGACCCTAGCGGGGGAAACGAGCAGTACTTC
TRBJ2-7 | . | TRBV9 | TRBD1 | CASSRDRDEQYF | TGTGCCAGCAGCCGGGACAGGGACGAGCAGTACTTC
TRBJ2-7 | . | TRBV30 | TRBD2 | CAWSSGGPEQYF | TGTGCCTGGAGCAGCGGGGGCCCCGAGCAGTACTTC
TRBJ1-5 | . | TRBV30 | TRBD1 | CAWSANRGIGSQPQHF | TGTGCCTGGAGTGCAAACAGGGGAATAGGGAGTCAGCCCCAGCATTTT
TRBJ2-2 | . | TRBV27 | . | CASTGTTTNTGELFF | TGTGCCAGCACCGGCACGACCACGAACACCGGGGAGCTGTTTTTT
TRBJ1-3 | once | TRBV7-9 | . | CASSLDLSHSGNTIYF | TGTGCCAGCAGCTTAGACCTCTCCCACTCTGGAAACACCATATATTTT
TRBJ2-7 | many | TRBV2 | . | CASSPHTYEQYF | TGTGCCAGCAGCCCCCATACATACGAGCAGTACTTC
TRBJ1-4 | . | TRBV6-6 | TRBD1 | CASSYRGQNEKLFF | TGTGCCAGCAGTTACAGGGGGCAGAATGAAAAACTGTTTTTT
TRBJ1-5 | few | TRBV30 | TRBD1 | CAWGQGNQPQHF | TGTGCCTGGGGACAGGGGAATCAGCCCCAGCATTTT
TRBJ2-3 | . | TRBV27 | TRBD2 | CASSRSGGAFTDTQYF | TGTGCCAGCAGCCGTAGCGGGGGGGCCTTCACAGATACGCAGTATTTT
TRBJ2-3 | . | TRBV9 | TRBD2 | CASSVESGGYTDTQYF | TGTGCCAGCAGCGTAGAGAGCGGGGGTTACACAGATACGCAGTATTTT
TRBJ1-1 | . | TRBV14 | . | CASSQEKANTEAFF | TGTGCCAGCAGCCAAGAAAAGGCGAACACTGAAGCTTTCTTT
TRBJ2-7 | once | TRBV27 | . | CASSLSSLPSHEQYF | TGTGCCAGCAGTTTATCGAGCCTCCCGAGCCACGAGCAGTACTTC
TRBJ2-7 | few | TRBV6-1 | TRBD1 | CASSEMGTGGYEQYF | TGTGCCAGCAGTGAAATGGGGACAGGAGGGTACGAGCAGTACTTC
TRBJ2-5 | once | TRBV5-1 | . | CASSARATQETQYF | TGCGCCAGCAGCGCACGGGCTACACAAGAGACCCAGTACTTC
TRBJ1-2 | few | TRBV18 | . | CASSPTGDLLNKNGYTF | TGTGCCAGCTCACCAACCGGGGACTTACTTAACAAAAATGGCTACACCTTC
TRBJ2-2 | . | TRBV7-7 | TRBD1 | CASSLDRGTGELFF | TGTGCTAGCAGCTTGGACAGGGGGACCGGGGAGCTGTTTTTT
TRBJ2-7 | few | TRBV9 | TRBD2 | CASSVGDSGYPYEQYF | TGTGCCAGCAGCGTAGGAGATAGCGGGTACCCCTACGAGCAGTACTTC
TRBJ2-4 | . | TRBV27 | . | CASRVQGGNIQYF | TGTGCCAGCAGGGTGCAGGGCGGGAACATTCAGTACTTC
TRBJ1-1 | . | TRBV2 | TRBD1 | CVVQGAGDTEAFF | TGTGTCGTACAGGGGGCTGGGGACACTGAAGCTTTCTTT
TRBJ2-5 | once | TRBV9 | . | CASSVTPIGGETQYF | TGTGCCAGCAGCGTTACACCGATAGGAGGCGAGACCCAGTACTTC
TRBJ2-3 | . | TRBV9 | . | CASSVGALSGYTDTQYF | TGTGCCAGCAGCGTAGGCGCCTTATCCGGCTACACAGATACGCAGTATTTT
TRBJ2-2 | . | TRBV11-2 | TRBD1 | CASSLVAGTGRGELFF | TGTGCCAGCAGCTTAGTAGCCGGGACAGGGCGCGGGGAGCTGTTTTTT
TRBJ2-2 | . | TRBV9 | . | CASSGQPAPNTGELFF | TGTGCCAGCTCCGGACAGCCAGCACCGAACACCGGGGAGCTGTTTTTT
TRBJ2-2 | . | TRBV27 | . | CASSLSGAPAGELFF | TGTGCCAGCAGTTTATCTGGCGCCCCAGCCGGGGAGCTGTTTTTT
TRBJ2-5 | . | TRBV25-1 | . | CASSEAQKETQYF | TGTGCCAGCAGTGAGGCACAAAAAGAGACCCAGTACTTC